One and the same sample provided the 6 T cell receptor beta chains below, sequenced in a study of blood T cell repertoires in COVID-19. TCRdb's copy holds only in-frame clones and misses some; the assay was immunoSEQ multiplex PCR. This table has about 160,000 clones, 80% to 90% appearing once. Sequencing was carried out using peripheral blood. The receptors were gathered from a man aged 18 to 35 with COVID-19, enrolled during active disease.

This chain joins TRBV4-1 and TRBJ1-1; weak D call: TRBD1 (5 bases). The CDR3 has 14 amino acids. Trimming removed 4 bases at V and 6 bases at J, with 15 bases between. In germline, CDR1 is MGHRA, CDR2 YSYEKL. CDR3 coding DNA: TGCGCCAGCAGCCGCGCAGGGTGGGATCCTGAAGCTTTCTTT. Protein sequence: CASSRAGWDPEAFF.

This chain joins TRBV27 and TRBJ2-6, with 7 bases matching TRBD1. In germline, CDR1 is MNHEY, CDR2 SMNVEV (reference sequence). The CDR3 spans 19 residues. V shed 2 bases, J shed 0 bases, and the junction held 10 bases outside the gene matches. The CDR3 region has the DNA TGTGCCAGCAGTTTAGGCCCTGGGACAGTGCTCTCTGGGGCCAACGTCCTGACTTTC. It encodes CASSLGPGTVLSGANVLTF.

The J gene is TRBJ2-7, the V gene TRBV3-1 (or the pseudogene TRBV3-2), with TRBD2 matching over 11 bases. CDR1 LGHDT and CDR2 YNNKEL come from the germline V gene (reference sequence). This CDR3 is built from 16 residues. V was pared by 4 bases and J by 0 bases, with 5 bases of the junction left unmatched. The CDR3 region is CASSRRLAGISYEQYF. CDR3 nucleotides: TGTGCCAGCAGCCGTCGACTAGCGGGAATCTCCTACGAGCAGTACTTC.

This chain uses TRBV27 with TRBJ2-7; 7 positions agree with TRBD2. The germline CDR1 and CDR2 sequences are MNHEY and SMNVEV (reference sequence). This CDR3 comprises 15 residues. V was clipped by 4 bases and J by 0 bases; unmatched bases: 6. CDR3 loop: CASSSTSRYSYEQYF. CDR3 sequence (DNA): TGTGCCAGCAGTTCGACTAGCCGATACTCCTACGAGCAGTACTTC.

The chain uses TRBV28 and TRBJ2-1; 15 bases match TRBD2. Germline assignment: CDR1 MDHEN and CDR2 SYDVKM. V shed 6 bases and J 4 bases; nucleotides not matched to a gene: 7. This CDR3 region has 17 residues. CDR3 in amino acids: CASRKGTSGRRYNEQFF. In DNA, the CDR3 is TGTGCCAGCAGAAAAGGGACTAGCGGGAGGAGGTACAATGAGCAGTTCTTC. Supplemented by reference TRBV28 and TRBJ2-1, the full variable domain reads DVKVTQSSRYLVKRTGEKVFLECVQDMDHENMFWYRQDPGLGLRLIYFSYDVKMKEKGDIPEGYSVSREKKERFSLILESASTNQTSMYLCASRKGTSGRRYNEQFFGPGTRLTVL.

The V and J genes are TRBV5-1 and TRBJ2-7, with D tentatively TRBD1 (6 bases). V shed 4 bases and J shed 3 bases, with 17 bases lying between them. Germline loops: CDR1 SGHRS, CDR2 YFSETQ. The CDR3 is 15 amino acids. DNA for the CDR3: TGCGCCAGCAGCCGAGAACAGGGCCTTTACTACGAGCAGTACTTC. This translates into CASSREQGLYYEQYF.